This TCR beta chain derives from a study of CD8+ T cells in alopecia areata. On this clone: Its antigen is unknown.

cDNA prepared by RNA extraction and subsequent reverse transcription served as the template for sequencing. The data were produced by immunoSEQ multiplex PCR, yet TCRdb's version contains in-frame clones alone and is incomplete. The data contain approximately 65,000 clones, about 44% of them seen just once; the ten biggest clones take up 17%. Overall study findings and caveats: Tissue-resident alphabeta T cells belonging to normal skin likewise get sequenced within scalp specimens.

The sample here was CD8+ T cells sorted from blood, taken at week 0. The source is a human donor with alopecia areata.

The CDR3 DNA sequence: TGTGCCTGGAGAGCCCTGGGGTACTACGAGCAGTACTTC. Protein sequence: CAWRALGYYEQYF. The genes are TRBV30 and TRBJ2-7; D gene ambiguous. CDR1 GTSNPN and CDR2 SVGIG come from the germline V gene (reference sequence). The CDR3 has 13 amino acids. Trimming left V 3 bases short and J 3 bases short, with 12 bases between.